The 25 T cell receptor beta chains below were found in one sample sequenced in a study of metastatic and nonmetastatic thyroid tumors. Using MiXCR, TCRdb re-called clones from the PCR reads. The repertoire holds approximately 86,000 clones, with 12% as singletons. No patient received treatment before thyroid surgery. Sequenced material: tumor tissue. The source of these receptors is a female donor with papillary thyroid cancer or a benign thyroid nodule (not recorded which). Some clones in this sample may be carry-over from other donors' samples.

Many counts were recorded for this clone. The V call is TRBV7-2, the J call TRBJ1-2; D uncertain. CDR1 is SGHTA, CDR2 FQGNSA, per germline. V shed 1 base and J shed 4 bases, with 7 bases lying between them. CDR3 length: 13 amino acids. CDR3 protein: CASSLVSGYGYTF. CDR3 nucleotides: TGTGCCAGCAGCTTAGTATCGGGCTATGGCTACACCTTC.

This clone was seen repeatedly, ten times or more. The chain joins TRBV12-3 or TRBV12-4 to TRBJ2-5; 8 bases fit TRBD1. Losses at the gene ends were 1 base for V and 5 bases for J; bases not matched to a gene: 3. The CDR3 runs to 14 residues. The chain's CDR3 is CASSLGQGRETQYF. DNA for the CDR3: TGTGCCAGCAGTTTAGGACAGGGGCGGGAGACCCAGTACTTC.

This clone was counted many times. J is TRBJ2-7 and V is TRBV10-3, with TRBD1 identical over 9 bases. Germline V lookup: CDR1 ENHRY, CDR2 SYGVKD. With V trimmed by 6 bases and J by 3 bases, 3 bases remained unmatched. This CDR3 is built from 13 residues. The CDR3 sequence is CAIRLGQGYEQYF. The CDR3 nucleotides read TGTGCCATCAGATTGGGACAGGGCTACGAGCAGTACTTC.

Concerning this clone: Possible read error: a much larger clone is one base away. The CDR3 nucleotides read TGTGCCAGCAGCTTAGCGGGAGAAGATACCCAGTACTTC. This encodes CASSLAGEDTQYF. The V and J genes are TRBV12-3 or TRBV12-4 and TRBJ2-5; 9 nucleotides match TRBD2. The CDR3 contains 13 residues.

The V and J genes are TRBV6-1 and TRBJ2-5; D is perhaps TRBD2 (5 bases). Germline loops: CDR1 MNHNS, CDR2 SASEGT. The CDR3 contains 15 residues. V lost 3 bases and J lost 2, with 13 bases in between. DNA of the CDR3: TGTGCCAGCAGTGAGGCCGGTGGGGAGCAAGAGACCCAGTACTTC. This sequence encodes CASSEAGGEQETQYF.

This clone showed up many times. This chain links TRBV12-3 or TRBV12-4 with TRBJ2-7; weak D call: TRBD2 (5 bases). This CDR3 comprises 16 residues. V was cut by 3 bases and J by 3 bases, with 18 bases left in between. The DNA for the CDR3 is TGTGCCAGCAGTTTGCATAAACCGATCGGAGGCTACGAGCAGTACTTC. Amino acid sequence: CASSLHKPIGGYEQYF.

The table lists this clone with many counts. This sequence joins TRBV12-3 or TRBV12-4 and TRBJ2-7; 7 bases map to TRBD2. Trimming took 4 bases from V and 2 from J; bases not matched to a gene: 17. The CDR3 sequence is 18 residues long. The CDR3 region is CASSSAGTTLRGAYEQYF. As DNA, the CDR3 is TGTGCCAGCAGTTCGGCCGGGACTACCCTTCGCGGGGCCTACGAGCAGTACTTC.

This clone has only a few counts. A much larger clone differs by one base, so this may be a read error. DNA for the CDR3: TGTGCCAGCAGCCGCTGGGGGACTGAGCAGTTCTTC. Translating it yields CASSRWGTEQFF. V usage is TRBV12-3 or TRBV12-4 and J usage is TRBJ2-1, with D perhaps given as TRBD1 or TRBD2 (5 bases each). V lost 6 bases and J lost 9, with 12 bases in between. The CDR3 length is 12 residues.

The chain combines TRBV2 with TRBJ2-1, with unresolved D. Trimming removed 2 bases at V and 4 bases at J, with 12 bases between. Germline CDR1 reads SNHLY; CDR2 reads FYNNEI. This CDR3 has 15 residues. The CDR3 DNA sequence: TGTGCCAGCAGTGAAAAGGGCTGTTCTTACAATGAGCAGTTCTTC. Translating gives CASSEKGCSYNEQFF.

A remark on this clone: A much larger clone lies a single base off, so this may be a read error. This chain links TRBV28 with TRBJ2-2; the D is unclear. CDR1 and CDR2 from the germline V gene are MDHEN and SYDVKM. V lost 6 bases to trimming and J lost 6 bases, with 17 bases between them. This CDR3 has 15 amino acids. The chain's CDR3 is CASRVVSGISGELFF. The CDR3 DNA sequence: TGTGCCAGCAGAGTTGTGTCCGGTATCTCCGGGGAGCTGTTTTTT.

This clone appeared many times. J is TRBJ2-2 and V is TRBV7-2; unclear D gene. Germline V lookup: CDR1 SGHTA, CDR2 FQGNSA. V was clipped by 2 bases and J by 5 bases, with 6 bases between them. There are 13 residues in the CDR3. The CDR3 protein is CASSLNPTGELFF. CDR3 in DNA: TGTGCCAGCAGCTTAAATCCTACCGGGGAGCTGTTTTTT.

V usage is TRBV3-1 and J usage is TRBJ2-4, with D possibly matching TRBD1 (6 bases). Germline CDR1 reads LGHDT; CDR2 reads YNNKEL (reference sequence). This CDR3 has 13 amino acids. V was clipped by 4 bases and J by 9 bases, with 13 bases between them. CDR3 residues: CASSLRDITIQYF. CDR3 nucleotide sequence: TGTGCCAGCAGCCTCCGGGACATCACCATTCAGTACTTC. Using reference TRBV3-1 and TRBJ2-4 for the parts outside the CDR3, the full variable domain is DTAVSQTPKYLVTQMGNDKSIKCEQNLGHDTMYWYKQDSKKFLKIMFSYNNKELIINETVPNRFSPKSPDKAHLNLHINSLELGDSAVYFCASSLRDITIQYFGAGTRLSVL.

The chain carries TRBV20-1 and TRBJ2-1, with D possibly TRBD1 on 5 matching bases. Germline V lookup: CDR1 DFQATT, CDR2 SNEGSKA (reference sequence). The CDR3 has 15 residues. V lost 5 bases to trimming and J lost 5 bases, with 19 bases between them. CDR3 amino acids: CSALNDPRVHNEQFF. CDR3 nucleotide sequence: TGCAGTGCTTTGAACGACCCCAGGGTTCACAATGAGCAGTTCTTC.

A note on this clone: Since a much larger clone is just one base distant, this may be a read error. The J gene is TRBJ2-5, the V gene TRBV7-9; D is perhaps TRBD1 (6 bases). Germline V gives CDR1 SEHNR, CDR2 FQNEAQ (reference sequence). V lost 7 bases, J lost 4 bases, and 19 bases lay in between. CDR3 length: 15 residues. Here the CDR3 DNA reads TGTGCCAGCACCTCGTTGGGGCAGGGGTCAGAGACCCAGTACTTC. Its translation is CASTSLGQGSETQYF. The full variable domain, rest sourced from reference TRBV7-9 and TRBJ2-5, is DTGVSQNPRHKITKRGQNVTFRCDPISEHNRLYWYRQTLGQGPEFLTYFQNEAQLEKSRLLSDRFSAERPKGSFSTLEIQRTEQGDSAMYLCASTSLGQGSETQYFGPGTRLLVL.

This clone was counted ten times or more. The V gene is TRBV28, the J gene TRBJ2-1; D is possibly TRBD2 (7 bases). The CDR3 runs to 14 residues. Germline CDR1 is MDHEN and CDR2 is SYDVKM. V dropped 2 bases and J dropped 8 bases, with 13 bases sitting between them. The CDR3 coding sequence is TGTGCCAGCAGTTTAGGGGGGGCCCAGGATGAGCAGTTCTTC. This codes for CASSLGGAQDEQFF. Drawing the rest from reference TRBV28 and TRBJ2-1, the complete variable domain is DVKVTQSSRYLVKRTGEKVFLECVQDMDHENMFWYRQDPGLGLRLIYFSYDVKMKEKGDIPEGYSVSREKKERFSLILESASTNQTSMYLCASSLGGAQDEQFFGPGTRLTVL.

Ten or more counts support this clone. The chain couples TRBV20-1 to TRBJ2-3; D unclear. V was pared by 0 bases and J by 3 bases, with 7 bases between. Germline-derived CDR1 and CDR2 are DFQATT and SNEGSKA (reference sequence). The CDR3 length is 13 residues. DNA for the CDR3: TGCAGTGCTAGAGATTCACAAACAGATACGCAGTATTTT. It encodes CSARDSQTDTQYF.

Comments on this clone: One base away lies a much larger clone, so this may be a sequencing read error. The chain combines TRBV27 with TRBJ1-6; D unclear. CDR3 length: 12 residues. Trimming left V 3 bases short and J 14 bases short, with 11 bases between. From germline, CDR1 is MNHEY and CDR2 SMNVEV (reference sequence). Here the CDR3 reads CASSFTWSTLHF. The CDR3 DNA reads TGTGCCAGCAGTTTTACGTGGTCAACCCTCCACTTT.

In its sample, this clone was seen many times. The same CDR3 can be traced to other DNA sequences in this sample. V and J are TRBV6-4 and TRBJ2-5; possible D gene TRBD2, 5 bases. Germline CDR1 is MRHNA and CDR2 is SNTAGT. The V and J ends lost 10 bases and 4 bases respectively, with 19 bases between them. This CDR3 spans 14 amino acids. The CDR3 spells CANAEVGSSETQYF. DNA for the CDR3: TGTGCCAACGCGGAGGTAGGATCCTCAGAGACCCAGTACTTC.

A few counts support this clone. This rearrangement joins TRBV19 to TRBJ2-7; TRBD1 might be the D (6 bases). Trimming took off 3 bases at V and 3 bases at J, with 12 bases between the two ends. CDR1 is LNHDA and CDR2 is SQIVND in the germline V gene (reference sequence). The CDR3 is 14 residues long. The DNA for the CDR3 is TGTGCCAGTAGTATCCTGGACAGTGACTACGAGCAGTACTTC. It codes for CASSILDSDYEQYF. The entire variable domain, with the rest obtained from reference TRBV19 and TRBJ2-7, is as follows: DGGITQSPKYLFRKEGQNVTLSCEQNLNHDAMYWYRQDPGQGLRLIYYSQIVNDFQKGDIAEGYSVSREKKESFPLTVTSAQKNPTAFYLCASSILDSDYEQYFGPGTRLTVT.

This clone was seen only a few times. This clone may be a read error of a much larger clone one base away. The chain is built from TRBV2 and TRBJ2-1; TRBD2 matches at 7 bases. Unmatched junction bases numbered 9, after V lost 10 bases and J lost 15 bases. CDR1 is SNHLY and CDR2 is FYNNEI in the germline V gene. This CDR3 comprises 10 residues. CDR3 sequence (DNA): TGTGCCAACAGCGGGACTCTATCGTTCTTC. This gives the protein CANSGTLSFF.

About this clone itself: A much larger clone differs by one base, so this may be a read error. The genes are TRBV19 and TRBJ1-2; D gene unclear. Trimming pared 3 bases from V and 8 bases from J, leaving 10 bases between. The CDR3 totals 12 residues. CDR1 is LNHDA and CDR2 is SQIVND in the germline V gene (reference sequence). The CDR3 protein is CASSIWGTGYTF. CDR3 DNA sequence: TGTGCCAGTAGTATTTGGGGTACGGGCTACACCTTC.

Sample share makes this clone medium-sized (0.01 to 0.1%). V and J are TRBV11-2 and TRBJ1-1; perhaps TRBD1 as D (5 bases). Trimming removed 0 bases from V and 6 bases from J, with 11 bases in between. Germline V gene lookup returns CDR1 SGHAT and CDR2 FQNNGV. The CDR3 runs to 14 residues. This chain's CDR3 is CASSLDQGFSEAFF. The CDR3 nucleotides are TGTGCCAGCAGCTTAGATCAGGGATTCTCTGAAGCTTTCTTT.

This clone was found many times. The V call is TRBV2, the J call TRBJ2-5; the D call may be TRBD1 or TRBD2 (5 bases each). Germline CDR1 and CDR2: SNHLY and FYNNEI. V gave up 1 base and J gave up 3 bases, with 24 bases separating them. The CDR3 totals 19 residues. The CDR3 region has the DNA TGTGCCAGCAGTGAAGTCTGGCCGGGTCTAGGTCAGGGAGAAGAGACCCAGTACTTC. Translated, it gives CASSEVWPGLGQGEETQYF.

The chain couples TRBV11-1 to TRBJ2-3; TRBD2 aligns across 10 bases. The V segment lost 2 bases and the J segment 4 bases; nucleotides outside the gene matches: 3. This CDR3 contains 15 residues. From germline, CDR1 is SGHAT and CDR2 FQDESV (reference sequence). Written as DNA, the CDR3 is TGTGCCAGCAGCTTAACTAGCGGGATTGCAGATACGCAGTATTTT. Its protein product is CASSLTSGIADTQYF.

At least ten counts were recorded for this clone. The chain carries TRBV10-3 and TRBJ1-6; a possible D gene is TRBD1 (6 bases). Germline CDR1 reads ENHRY; CDR2 reads SYGVKD. This CDR3 is 15 amino acids long. The V and J ends lost 10 bases and 6 bases respectively, with 19 bases between them. The CDR3 spells CASEDSRSSNSPLHF. CDR3 in DNA: TGTGCCAGTGAGGACAGCCGTTCGTCTAATTCACCCCTCCACTTT.